This TCR beta chain appears in the sequencing data of a study of graft-versus-host responses after intestinal transplantation. Points from the study as a whole: Recipient marrow contained GvH clones, some of which appeared first in ileum or blood. Circulating GvH clone levels at their peak were associated with HvG declines (early post-transplant).

The CDR3 loop spans 15 amino acids. Germline V gene sequence: CDR1 SQVTM, CDR2 ANQGSEA. Data came from immunoSEQ multiplex PCR; TCRdb stores just in-frame clones and leaves some out. This table has just under 65,000 clones, around nine tenths appearing once. Once graft tissue had been processed, intraepithelial and lamina propria lymphocytes were released. Worth noting for this clone: Its target is unknown.

The chain uses TRBV29-1 and TRBJ2-5; no clear D gene. The J call is in doubt because the DNA end fits TRBJ2-7 better. This sample comprised ileum tissue, obtained less than 400 days after transplant. This clonotype originated in a human patient who received an intestinal transplant, so some T cells may come from the graft donor. CDR3 residues: CSVEEAWLSSYEQYF. CDR3 bases: TGCAGCGTTGAAGAAGCGTGGTTGAGCTCCTACGAGCAGTACTTC.